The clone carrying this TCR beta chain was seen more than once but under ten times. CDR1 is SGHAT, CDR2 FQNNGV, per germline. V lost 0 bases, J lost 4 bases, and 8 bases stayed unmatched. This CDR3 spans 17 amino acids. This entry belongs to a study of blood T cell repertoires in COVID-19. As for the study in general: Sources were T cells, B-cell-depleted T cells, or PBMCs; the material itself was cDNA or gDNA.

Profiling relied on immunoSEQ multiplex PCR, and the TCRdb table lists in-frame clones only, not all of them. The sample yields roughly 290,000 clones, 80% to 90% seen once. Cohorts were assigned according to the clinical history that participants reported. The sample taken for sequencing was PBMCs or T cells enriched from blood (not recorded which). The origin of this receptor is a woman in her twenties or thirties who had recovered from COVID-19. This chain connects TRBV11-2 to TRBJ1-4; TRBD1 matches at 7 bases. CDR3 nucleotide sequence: TGTGCCAGCAGCTTAGATGGATTGGACAGGATTAATGAAAAACTGTTTTTT. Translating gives CASSLDGLDRINEKLFF. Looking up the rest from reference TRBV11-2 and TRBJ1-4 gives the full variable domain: EAGVAQSPRYKIIEKRQSVAFWCNPISGHATLYWYQQILGQGPKLLIQFQNNGVVDDSQLPKDRFSAERLKGVDSTLKIQPAKLEDSAVYLCASSLDGLDRINEKLFFGSGTQLSVL.